This T cell receptor beta chain is from a study of blood T cell repertoires in COVID-19 (dated by TCRdb to about 2020). As for the study more broadly: Collaborator samples came from the United States, Italy and Spain and covered acute and convalescent phases of COVID-19. A de-identified subject ID, COVID-19 status, age in years and sex were almost always included in the sample metadata. The repertoires were released in a freely available public database meant as a resource for research on the immune response to SARS-CoV-2. The prospective study material was composed of cDNA or gDNA derived from T cells, B-cell-depleted T cells, or PBMCs. The samples were drawn from two sources: the first 160 participants of the ongoing ImmuneRACE study, and 1,000 to 1,500 subjects contributed by 6 global collaborators. Where available, HLA class I and class II types were obtained from metadata supplied by the sample provider rather than from assay-based typing. Subjects who had been exposed to COVID-19, were actively infected with it, or had recovered from it provided the deeply sampled blood TCRbeta repertoires that made up the dataset.

In the prospective study, participants were about 18 to 100 years old, resided in around 25 geographic areas of the United States, and were enrolled through a virtual design. In the prospective study, cohorts were assigned on the basis of participant-reported clinical history obtained from a screening survey and a study questionnaire. Recovered participants in ImmuneRACE Cohort 3 were defined by two consecutive negative NP/OP PCR tests, clearance by a healthcare professional, or resolution of symptoms. In the prospective study, mobile phlebotomists collected whole blood, serum and a nasopharyngeal or oropharyngeal swab from each participant. Additional blood draws and questionnaires over an approximately two-month period could optionally be provided by prospective study participants. Before DNA extraction, blood samples from the prospective study were shipped at room temperature or frozen. Regarding this clone: Its antigen has not been determined. No base quality information exists; no much larger clone differs at one position.

V is shortened by 4 bases, J by 2 bases, and the region joining them spans 9 bases. Spanning cysteine to phenylalanine, the CDR3 consists of 14 amino acids. The only DNA kept is the CDR3, 42 bases in frame from the first base. Via the germline V gene, CDR1 is SGHVS and CDR2 FQNEAQ. The investigation overall reported the following: How much clinical and demographic metadata was included differed by source and by participant, and the metadata was provided uncurated.

TCRbeta CDR3 regions were amplified from genomic DNA by means of the immunoSEQ Assay, a bias-controlled multiplex PCR. The source study handled its data this way. Nucleated cell counts per sample were estimated from amplification of reference gene primers within the assay. To quantify the absolute abundance of each unique TCRbeta CDR3 rearrangement, sequence reads were collapsed and filtered. For each sample, productive Simpson clonality was calculated as the square root of Simpson's diversity index over productive rearrangements. TCRdb took over this immuneACCESS table, retaining in-frame rearrangements with V and J assigned. Such tables are incomplete; in checked studies, under half of the missing clones stem from an unresolved V gene, and the remainder is unexplained. The V and J calls and clone size come from that table; D and trimming were worked out from the DNA. The sample data list over 250,000 clones, and roughly nine tenths of these were observed just once. The top ten clones comprise approximately 2% of the sample.

The sequencing sample was made of PBMCs or T cells enriched from blood (not recorded which). This receptor was taken from an older woman who had recovered from COVID-19. The sequence is built from TRBV7-8 and TRBJ1-5, with the D gene uncertain. The CDR3 protein sequence reads: CASSSNRGNQPQHF. The bases read TGTGCCAGCAGCTCCAACAGAGGCAATCAGCCCCAGCATTTT.